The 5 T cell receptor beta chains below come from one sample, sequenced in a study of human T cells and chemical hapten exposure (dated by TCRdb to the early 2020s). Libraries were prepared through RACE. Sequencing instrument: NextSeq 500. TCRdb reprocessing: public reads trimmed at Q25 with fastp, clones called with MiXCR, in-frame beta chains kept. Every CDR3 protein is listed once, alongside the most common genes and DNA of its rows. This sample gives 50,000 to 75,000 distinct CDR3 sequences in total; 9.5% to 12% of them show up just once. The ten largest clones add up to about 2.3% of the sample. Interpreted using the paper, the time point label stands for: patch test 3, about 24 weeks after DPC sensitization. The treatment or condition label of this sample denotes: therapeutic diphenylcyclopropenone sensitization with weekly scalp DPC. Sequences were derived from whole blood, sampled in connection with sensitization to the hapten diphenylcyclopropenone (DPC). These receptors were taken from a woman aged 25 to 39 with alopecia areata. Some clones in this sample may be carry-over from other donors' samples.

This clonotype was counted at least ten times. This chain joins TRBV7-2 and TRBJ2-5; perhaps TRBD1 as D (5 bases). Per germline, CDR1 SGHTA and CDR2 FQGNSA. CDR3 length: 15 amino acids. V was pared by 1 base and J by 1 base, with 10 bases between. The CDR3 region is CASSLVGASQETQYF. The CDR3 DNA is TGTGCCAGCAGCTTAGTAGGGGCGAGCCAAGAGACCCAGTACTTC.

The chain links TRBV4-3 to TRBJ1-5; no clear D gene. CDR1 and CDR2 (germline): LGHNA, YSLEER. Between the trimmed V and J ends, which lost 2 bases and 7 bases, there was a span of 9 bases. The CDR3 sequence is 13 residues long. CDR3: CASSQRIRQPQHF. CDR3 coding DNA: TGCGCCAGCAGCCAAAGGATAAGACAGCCCCAGCATTTT.

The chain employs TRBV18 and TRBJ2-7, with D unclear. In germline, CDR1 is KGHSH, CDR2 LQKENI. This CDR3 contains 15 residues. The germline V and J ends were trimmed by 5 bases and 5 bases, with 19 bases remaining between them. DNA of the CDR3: TGTGCCAGCTCATATGGGATCGGGTTTGGGGACGAGCAGTACTTC. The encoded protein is CASSYGIGFGDEQYF. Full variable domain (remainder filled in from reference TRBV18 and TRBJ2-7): NAGVMQNPRHLVRRRGQEARLRCSPMKGHSHVYWYRQLPEEGLKFMVYLQKENIIDESGMPKERFSAEFPKEGPSILRIQQVVRGDSAAYFCASSYGIGFGDEQYFGPGTRLTVT.

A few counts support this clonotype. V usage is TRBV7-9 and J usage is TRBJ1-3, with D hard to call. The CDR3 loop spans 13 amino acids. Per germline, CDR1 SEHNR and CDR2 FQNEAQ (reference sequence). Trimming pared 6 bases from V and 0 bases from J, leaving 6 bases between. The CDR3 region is CASRDGSGNTIYF. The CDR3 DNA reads TGTGCCAGCAGGGACGGCTCTGGAAACACCATATATTTT.

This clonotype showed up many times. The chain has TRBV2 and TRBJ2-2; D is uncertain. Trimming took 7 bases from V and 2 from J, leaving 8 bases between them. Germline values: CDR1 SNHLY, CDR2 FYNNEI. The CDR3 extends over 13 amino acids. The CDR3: CASNNLNTGELFF. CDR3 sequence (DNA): TGTGCCAGCAATAACCTAAACACCGGGGAGCTGTTTTTT. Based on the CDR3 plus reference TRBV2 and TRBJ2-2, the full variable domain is EPEVTQTPSHQVTQMGQEVILRCVPISNHLYFYWYRQILGQKVEFLVSFYNNEISEKSEIFDDQFSVERPDGSNFTLKIRSTKLEDSAMYFCASNNLNTGELFFGEGSRLTVL.